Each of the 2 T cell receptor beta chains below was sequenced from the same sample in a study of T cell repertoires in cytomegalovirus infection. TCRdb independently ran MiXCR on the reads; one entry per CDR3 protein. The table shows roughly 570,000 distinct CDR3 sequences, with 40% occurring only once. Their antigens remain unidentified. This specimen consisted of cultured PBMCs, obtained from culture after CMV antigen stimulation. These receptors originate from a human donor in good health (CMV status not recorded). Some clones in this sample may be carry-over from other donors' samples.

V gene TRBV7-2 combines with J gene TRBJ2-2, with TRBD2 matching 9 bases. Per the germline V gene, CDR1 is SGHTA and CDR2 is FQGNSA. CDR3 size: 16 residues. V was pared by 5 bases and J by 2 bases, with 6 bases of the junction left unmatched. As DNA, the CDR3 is TGTGCCAGCAGCCCTGCCCTAGCGGGAAACACCGGGGAGCTGTTTTTT. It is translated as CASSPALAGNTGELFF.

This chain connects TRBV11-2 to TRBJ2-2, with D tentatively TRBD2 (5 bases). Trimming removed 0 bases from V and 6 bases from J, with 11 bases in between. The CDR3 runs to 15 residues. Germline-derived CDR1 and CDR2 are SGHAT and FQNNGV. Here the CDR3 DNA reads TGTGCCAGCAGCTTAGATCGAGGGTGGGCCGGGGAGCTGTTTTTT. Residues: CASSLDRGWAGELFF.